Sequencing of this T cell receptor beta chain was carried out in a study of early T cells in non-severe SARS-CoV-2 infection. Study background: It was bulk RNA from unsorted whole blood that was sequenced, and the chains were unpaired. Notes on the study in general: Anti-spike CD8 responses were favored by VDJdb matching, which missed private and CD4 specificities.

Individual cDNA molecules received unique molecular identifiers during library preparation. TCRdb re-called the 5' RACE reads through MiXCR, storing one row per CDR3 protein. The table shows about 83,000 distinct CDR3 sequences, with over 13% occurring only once. Per germline, CDR1 DFQATT and CDR2 SNEGSKA (reference sequence). The CDR3 has 13 residues. Trimming left V 6 bases short and J 0 bases short, with 11 bases between. For this clonotype: What it recognizes is unknown.

This sequence originates from an adult who was a healthcare worker with PCR-confirmed SARS-CoV-2 infection or an uninfected control (not recorded which). The specimen sequenced was whole blood. The genes are TRBV20-1 and TRBJ1-1; D is ambiguous. CDR3 DNA sequence: TGCAGTGCACAACTTCCCATGAACACTGAAGCTTTCTTT. Amino acid sequence: CSAQLPMNTEAFF.